The rows below give T cell receptor beta chains drawn from one sample of a study of radiation and T cells in renal cell carcinoma. Generated by immunoSEQ multiplex PCR, the TCRdb table keeps only in-frame clones and is missing some. Here the sample spans fewer than 200,000 clones, about 88% being singletons. Specimen: blood, collected from a patient whose treatment included radiotherapy and nephrectomy. The receptors here all came from a woman aged 45-65 years with renal cell carcinoma. Each CDR3 is given with its conserved first and last residue. Fields, in order: V gene, clone size, CDR3 length, D gene, J gene, CDR3 DNA, CDR3 protein. The D gene is left open where the match is weak. Size tells how often a clone was seen (once, few, many) or the class of an expanded clone, and some rows leave it out.

TRBV5-1	NA	15	NA	TRBJ1-2	TGCGCCAGCAGCTTGGAGGGGCTCGCTAACTATGGCTACACCTTC	CASSLEGLANYGYTF
TRBV18	NA	15	TRBD1	TRBJ1-6	TGTGCCAGCTCACGTTCCGGGACAGATAATTCACCCCTCCACTTT	CASSRSGTDNSPLHF
TRBV7-2	once	14	NA	TRBJ2-5	TGTGCCAGCAGCAGACCGGGACGGCAAGAGACCCAGTACTTC	CASSRPGRQETQYF
TRBV2	few	12	NA	TRBJ1-3	TGTGCCAGCAGTGAAGACAGAAACACCATATATTTT	CASSEDRNTIYF
TRBV30	NA	15	TRBD1	TRBJ1-1	TGTGCCTGGTCTCTTACCTTAACAGGGGATACTGAAGCTTTCTTT	CAWSLTLTGDTEAFF
TRBV5-8	NA	16	TRBD1	TRBJ1-3	TGTGCCAGCAGCTTACGGACAGGCGGCTCTGGAAACACCATATATTTT	CASSLRTGGSGNTIYF
TRBV7-2	once	16	NA	TRBJ2-1	TGTGCCAGCAGCTTAGGAGGGGTTCTTGGCTACAATGAGCAGTTCTTC	CASSLGGVLGYNEQFF
TRBV6-1	NA	17	TRBD2	TRBJ2-1	TGTGCCAGCAGTGAGTTTGGGGGACTAGCGGGGAACAAAGAGCAGTTCTTC	CASSEFGGLAGNKEQFF
TRBV6-5	NA	14	NA	TRBJ2-7	TGTGCCAGCAGTTTTGGGGGGATCTCCTACGAGCAGTACTTC	CASSFGGISYEQYF
TRBV4-2	NA	14	NA	TRBJ2-5	TGTGCCAGCAGCCGACTAGGGACTCAAGAGACCCAGTACTTC	CASSRLGTQETQYF
TRBV5-1	NA	15	TRBD1	TRBJ1-1	TGCGCCAGCAGTCCCGTCGGGACAGGGGGCACTGAAGCTTTCTTT	CASSPVGTGGTEAFF
TRBV6-5	NA	15	NA	TRBJ2-1	TGTGCCAGCAGGGTGGTGCCGGGCAATAACAATGAGCAGTTCTTC	CASRVVPGNNNEQFF
TRBV9	NA	14	NA	TRBJ2-7	TGTGCCAGCAGCGTAGGAGACAGCACCTACGAGCAGTACTTC	CASSVGDSTYEQYF
TRBV4-1	NA	15	NA	TRBJ1-2	TGCGCCAGCAGCCCCGGAGGGGGTGAATTCTATGGCTACACCTTC	CASSPGGGEFYGYTF
TRBV10-3	NA	14	TRBD1	TRBJ2-1	TGTGCCATCAGGGCAGGGGGCTCCTACAATGAGCAGTTCTTC	CAIRAGGSYNEQFF
TRBV4-1	NA	13	NA	TRBJ2-1	TGCGCCAGCAGCCAAAGTAACGACCGAGAGCAGTTCTTC	CASSQSNDREQFF
TRBV6-5	NA	14	TRBD2	TRBJ2-7	TGTGCCAGCAGTTACGTAGCGGGTTCCTACGAGCAGTACTTC	CASSYVAGSYEQYF
TRBV29-1	NA	14	TRBD1	TRBJ2-5	TGCAGCGTTGGCCCCGGGACAGGGCCAGAGACCCAGTACTTC	CSVGPGTGPETQYF
TRBV2	NA	15	TRBD1	TRBJ1-1	TGTGCCAGCAGTGAGTCGTTGGGCAGGGGGACTGAAGCTTTCTTT	CASSESLGRGTEAFF
TRBV7-2	NA	14	NA	TRBJ1-3	TGTGCCAGCAGCCGACGGTCCTCTGGAAACACCATATATTTT	CASSRRSSGNTIYF
TRBV4-3	NA	16	TRBD1	TRBJ1-5	TGCGCCAGCAGACGCACGGGGGGGACAGGCAATCAGCCCCAGCATTTT	CASRRTGGTGNQPQHF
TRBV4-2	NA	13	NA	TRBJ1-1	TGTGCCAGCAGCCAAGAAATCCAACGTGAAGCTTTCTTT	CASSQEIQREAFF
TRBV2	NA	15	NA	TRBJ1-1	TGTGCCAGCAGTGAAGCAAAAGGAGTGGGCACTGAAGCTTTCTTT	CASSEAKGVGTEAFF
TRBV7-3	NA	14	NA	TRBJ2-7	TGTGCCAGCAGCCCCAGCGGGACAAAAGGCGAGCAGTACTTC	CASSPSGTKGEQYF
TRBV6-6	NA	15	NA	TRBJ1-4	TGTGCCAGCAGCCGATACTGGGCCCCAGTCCCAAAACTGTTTTTT	CASSRYWAPVPKLFF
TRBV18	NA	18	TRBD1	TRBJ1-1	TGTGCCAGCTCACCAACAGGGGGCCGGCTCTACCCGAACACTGAAGCTTTCTTT	CASSPTGGRLYPNTEAFF
TRBV6-5	once	15	NA	TRBJ1-1	TGTGCCAGCAGTTACTCCCTCCGGCCGAACACTGAAGCTTTCTTT	CASSYSLRPNTEAFF
TRBV29-1	NA	14	TRBD2	TRBJ2-3	TGCAGCGTTGACCTAGCGGGGGGGCTGGATACGCAGTATTTT	CSVDLAGGLDTQYF